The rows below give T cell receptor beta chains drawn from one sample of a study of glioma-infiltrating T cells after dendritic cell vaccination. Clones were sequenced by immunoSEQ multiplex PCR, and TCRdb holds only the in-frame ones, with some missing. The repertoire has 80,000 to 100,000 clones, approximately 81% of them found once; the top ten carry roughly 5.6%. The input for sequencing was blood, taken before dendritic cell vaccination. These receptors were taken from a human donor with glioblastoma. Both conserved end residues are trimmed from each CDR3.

ASSVLRSTEAF 11 TRBV6-5
ASKALPEAF 9 TRBV2
ASSFNGLNPYEQY 13 TRBV11-2
ASSGGSNYGYT 11 TRBV5-1
ASSTGGQPSYEQY 13 TRBV6-6
ASRGGRSSSYNEQF 14 TRBV19
SVQTGEYEQY 10 TRBV29-1
ASSFDRAYGYT 11 TRBV7-9
AWRGQSIYNSPLH 13 TRBV30
ASSEQGVSYEQY 12 TRBV2
ASSLRDRGSTDTQY 14 TRBV6-6
AWSRRGGVGSTEAF 14 TRBV30
ASSETGRYQETQY 13 TRBV10-1
ATLEGIGNTIY 11 TRBV28
ASSVRQGSYEQY 12 TRBV25-1
ATSRDLLAGGSYNEQF 16 TRBV15
ASSSQEGYPLH 11 TRBV7-2
ASSSGLGHEQY 11 TRBV19
ASSVGQGRYEQY 12 TRBV5-4
ASSPPWGESGEKLF 14 TRBV18
ASSITSGPYNEQF 13 TRBV19
ASSAGTELWQETQY 14 TRBV10-1
ASSQMPSTYYEQY 13 TRBV6-5
ASSLDEGRDGYT 12 TRBV5-1
ATSSDGGSEQY 11 TRBV15
ASRDLSGGRASSEQF 15 TRBV27
ASRVTETQY 9 TRBV5-1
ASSLGQLGNTIY 12 TRBV5-1
ASSSQGADYGYT 12 TRBV28
ASSPRGGLGYNEQF 14 TRBV6-6
ASSEWRANTEAF 12 TRBV6-1
ASSATRSTGELF 12 TRBV2
ASSLEAAFDEQY 12 TRBV6-1
ASSEEVRLAEVDTQY 15 TRBV2
ASSHPTGGGVENTQY 15 TRBV4-1
AEGTSDPGELF 11 TRBV30
ASSVEIKADTIY 12 TRBV9
ASTHQGQGRISYEQY 15 TRBV2